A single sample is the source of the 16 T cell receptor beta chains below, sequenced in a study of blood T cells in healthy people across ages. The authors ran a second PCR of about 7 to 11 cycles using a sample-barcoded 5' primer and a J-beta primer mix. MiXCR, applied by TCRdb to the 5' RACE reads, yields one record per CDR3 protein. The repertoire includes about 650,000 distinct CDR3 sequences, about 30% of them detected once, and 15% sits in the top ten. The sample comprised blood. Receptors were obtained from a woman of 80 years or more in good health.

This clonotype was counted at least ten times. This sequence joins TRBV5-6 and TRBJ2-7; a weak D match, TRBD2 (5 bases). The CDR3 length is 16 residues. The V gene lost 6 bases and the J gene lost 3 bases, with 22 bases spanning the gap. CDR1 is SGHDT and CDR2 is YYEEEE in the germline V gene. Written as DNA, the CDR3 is TGTGCCAGCATCAATTGGGAGTATAGCCTAAACTACGAGCAGTACTTC. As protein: CASINWEYSLNYEQYF.

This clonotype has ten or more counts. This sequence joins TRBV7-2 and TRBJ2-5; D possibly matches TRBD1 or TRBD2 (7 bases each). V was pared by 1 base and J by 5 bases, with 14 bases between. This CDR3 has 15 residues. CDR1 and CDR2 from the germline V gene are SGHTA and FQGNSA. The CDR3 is CASSLVWQGGETQYF. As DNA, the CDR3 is TGTGCCAGCAGCTTAGTGTGGCAGGGGGGGGAGACCCAGTACTTC.

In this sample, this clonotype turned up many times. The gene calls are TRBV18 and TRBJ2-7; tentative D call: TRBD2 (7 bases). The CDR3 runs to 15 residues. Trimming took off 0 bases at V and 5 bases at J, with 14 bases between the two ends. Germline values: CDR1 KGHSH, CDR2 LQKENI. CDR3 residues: CASSPPGGGGNEQYF. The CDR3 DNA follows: TGTGCCAGCTCACCACCGGGCGGCGGGGGCAACGAGCAGTACTTC.

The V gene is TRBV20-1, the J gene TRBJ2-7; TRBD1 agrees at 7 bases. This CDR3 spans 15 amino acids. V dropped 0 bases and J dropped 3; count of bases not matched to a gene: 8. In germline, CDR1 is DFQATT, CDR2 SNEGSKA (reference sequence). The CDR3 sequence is CSARDGTAPSYEQYF. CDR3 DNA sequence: TGCAGTGCTAGAGATGGGACAGCCCCCAGCTACGAGCAGTACTTC.

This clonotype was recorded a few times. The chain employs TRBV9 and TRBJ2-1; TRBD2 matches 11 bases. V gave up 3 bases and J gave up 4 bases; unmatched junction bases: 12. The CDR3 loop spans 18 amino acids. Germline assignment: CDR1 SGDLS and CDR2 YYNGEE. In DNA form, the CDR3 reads TGTGCCAGCAGCGCCATAGCGGGGGGGCTCCCTGGGTACAATGAGCAGTTCTTC. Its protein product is CASSAIAGGLPGYNEQFF.

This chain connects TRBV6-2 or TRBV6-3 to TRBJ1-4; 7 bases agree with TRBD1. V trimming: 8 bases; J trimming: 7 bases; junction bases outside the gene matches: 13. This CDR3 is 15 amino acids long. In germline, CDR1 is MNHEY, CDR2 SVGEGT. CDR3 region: CASRDGYRGSEKLFF. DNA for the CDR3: TGTGCCAGCCGTGACGGATACAGGGGATCTGAAAAACTGTTTTTT.

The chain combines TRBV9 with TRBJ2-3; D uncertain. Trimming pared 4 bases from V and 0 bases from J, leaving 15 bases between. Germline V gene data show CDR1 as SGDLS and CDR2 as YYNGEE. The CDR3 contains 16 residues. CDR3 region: CASSLPTAESTDTQYF. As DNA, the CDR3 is TGTGCCAGCAGCCTTCCCACAGCAGAGAGCACAGATACGCAGTATTTT.

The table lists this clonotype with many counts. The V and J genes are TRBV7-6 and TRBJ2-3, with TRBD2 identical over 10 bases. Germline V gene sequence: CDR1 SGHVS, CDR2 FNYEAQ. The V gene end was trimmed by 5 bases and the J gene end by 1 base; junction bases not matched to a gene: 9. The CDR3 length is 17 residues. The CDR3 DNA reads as TGTGCCAGCAGCCCCCTCGGAGCGGGGGGGGGCACAGATACGCAGTATTTT. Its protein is CASSPLGAGGGTDTQYF.

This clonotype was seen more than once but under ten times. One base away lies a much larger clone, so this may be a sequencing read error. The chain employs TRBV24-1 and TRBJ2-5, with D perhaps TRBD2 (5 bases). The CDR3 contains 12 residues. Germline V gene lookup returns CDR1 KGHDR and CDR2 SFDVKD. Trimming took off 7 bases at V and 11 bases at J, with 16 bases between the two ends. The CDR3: CATSRFGDEQYF. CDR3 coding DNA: TGTGCCACCAGCCGCTTCGGGGATGAGCAGTACTTC.

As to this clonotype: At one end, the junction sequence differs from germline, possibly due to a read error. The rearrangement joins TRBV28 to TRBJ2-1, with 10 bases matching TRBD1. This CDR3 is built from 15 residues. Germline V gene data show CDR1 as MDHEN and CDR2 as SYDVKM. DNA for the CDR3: TGTGCCACCAGTGATACCCGGGACAGGGGAAATGAGCAGTTCTTC. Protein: CATSDTRDRGNEQFF.

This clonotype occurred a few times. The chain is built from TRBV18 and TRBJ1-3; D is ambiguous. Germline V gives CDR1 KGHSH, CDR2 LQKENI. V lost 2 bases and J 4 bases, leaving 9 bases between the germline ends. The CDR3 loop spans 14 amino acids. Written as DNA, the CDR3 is TGTGCCAGCTCACCAGGAGTGGGAGGAAACACCATATATTTT. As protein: CASSPGVGGNTIYF.

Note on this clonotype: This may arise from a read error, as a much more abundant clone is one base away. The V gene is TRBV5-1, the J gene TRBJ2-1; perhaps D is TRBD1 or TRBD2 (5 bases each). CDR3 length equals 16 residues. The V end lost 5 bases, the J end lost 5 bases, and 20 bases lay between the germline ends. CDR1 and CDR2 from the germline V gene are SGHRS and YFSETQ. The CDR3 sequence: CASRPFARGKNNEQFF. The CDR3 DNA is TGCGCCAGCAGACCTTTTGCGAGGGGCAAAAACAATGAGCAGTTCTTC. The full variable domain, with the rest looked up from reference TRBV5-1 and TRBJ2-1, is KAGVTQTPRYLIKTRGQQVTLSCSPISGHRSVSWYQQTPGQGLQFLFEYFSETQRNKGNFPGRFSGRQFSNSRSEMNVSTLELGDSALYLCASRPFARGKNNEQFFGPGTRLTVL.

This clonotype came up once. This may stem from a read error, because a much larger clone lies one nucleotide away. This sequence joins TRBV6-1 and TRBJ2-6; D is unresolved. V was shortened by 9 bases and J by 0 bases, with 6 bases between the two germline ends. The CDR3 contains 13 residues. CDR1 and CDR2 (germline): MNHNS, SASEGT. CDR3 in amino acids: CASWDSGANVLTF. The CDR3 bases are TGTGCCAGTTGGGACTCTGGGGCCAACGTCCTGACTTTC.

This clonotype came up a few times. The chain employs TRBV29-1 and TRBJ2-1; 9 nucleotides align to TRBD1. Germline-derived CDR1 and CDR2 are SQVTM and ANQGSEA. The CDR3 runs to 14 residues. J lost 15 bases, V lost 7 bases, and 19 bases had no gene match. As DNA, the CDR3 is TGCAGCGCCCATAGGGGGACAGGGCTAGAGACCCGGTTCTTC. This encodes CSAHRGTGLETRFF.

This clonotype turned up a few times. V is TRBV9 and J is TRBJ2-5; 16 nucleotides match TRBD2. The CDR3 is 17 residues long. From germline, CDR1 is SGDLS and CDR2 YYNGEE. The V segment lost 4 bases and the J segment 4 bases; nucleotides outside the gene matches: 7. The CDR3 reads CASSTGTSGGAGETQYF. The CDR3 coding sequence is TGTGCCAGCAGCACCGGGACTAGCGGGGGGGCGGGAGAGACCCAGTACTTC.

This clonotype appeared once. CDR3 region: CASSRLYYEQYF. The CDR3 DNA reads TGTGCCAGCAGTCGCTTATACTACGAGCAGTACTTC. V is TRBV28 and J is TRBJ2-4, with unresolved D. The assigned J gene may be wrong: the sequence end matches TRBJ2-7 better. The CDR3 totals 12 residues. Germline V lookup: CDR1 MDHEN, CDR2 SYDVKM.